Below, 17 T cell receptor beta chains from the same sample are listed, as sequenced in a study of blood T cell repertoires in COVID-19. Data came from immunoSEQ multiplex PCR; TCRdb stores just in-frame clones and leaves some out. Among about 250,000 clones listed, roughly 85% were seen once. Sequencing used peripheral blood. The receptors stem from a man aged 18 to 30 with active or convalescent COVID-19.

The J gene is TRBJ1-1, the V gene TRBV21-1; the D segment call TRBD1 is taken from the table without a DNA check. TRBV21-1 is flagged as a pseudogene. The CDR3 runs 15 residues. The CDR3 protein is CASRVDRDLDTEAFF. The DNA of the CDR3 is TGTGCCAGCAGGGTGGACAGGGATTTGGACACTGAAGCTTTCTTT.

The gene calls are TRBV9 and TRBJ1-3; TRBD1 might be the D (6 bases). The CDR3 spans 15 residues. Trimming left V 3 bases short and J 7 bases short, with 17 bases between. Germline CDR1 and CDR2: SGDLS and YYNGEE. CDR3 coding DNA: TGTGCCAGCAGCGCCTCTGGACAGATCCGGAACACCATATATTTT. Translating gives CASSASGQIRNTIYF.

This chain connects TRBV11-1 to TRBJ2-7, with no clear D. Trimming shortened V by 3 bases and J by 3 bases, and 12 bases separated the two germline ends. CDR3 length: 14 amino acids. Germline V gives CDR1 SGHAT, CDR2 FQDESV (reference sequence). CDR3: CASSFPGSFYEQYF. The CDR3 DNA sequence: TGTGCCAGCAGCTTCCCAGGCAGCTTCTACGAGCAGTACTTC.

V gene TRBV6-1 combines with J gene TRBJ2-7, with D maybe TRBD2 (6 bases). This CDR3 comprises 13 residues. Trimming shortened V by 8 bases and J by 6 bases, and 17 bases separated the two germline ends. Germline V gene lookup returns CDR1 MNHNS and CDR2 SASEGT. Here the CDR3 DNA reads TGTGCCAGCTACGGCGGGGTTATCCCCGAGCAGTACTTC. Translating it yields CASYGGVIPEQYF.

V gene TRBV11-3 combines with J gene TRBJ1-1; D might be TRBD1 (6 bases). The V and J ends lost 0 bases and 8 bases respectively, with 13 bases between them. CDR1 and CDR2 (germline): SGHNT, YENEEA. This CDR3 contains 14 residues. CDR3 loop: CASSLDRDTTEAFF. The CDR3 region has the DNA TGTGCCAGCAGCTTAGATAGGGACACCACGGAAGCTTTCTTT.

This clone was found a few times. The chain is built from TRBV5-1 and TRBJ1-4, with a weak D call TRBD1 (5 bases). There are 12 residues in the CDR3. Germline CDR1 reads SGHRS; CDR2 reads YFSETQ. Deletions cut 4 bases from V and 11 bases from J, with 12 bases between. CDR3 DNA sequence: TGCGCCAGCAGCGGGGGAAGCGGGAAACTGTTTTTT. Encoded protein: CASSGGSGKLFF. Complete variable domain (other parts from reference TRBV5-1 and TRBJ1-4): KAGVTQTPRYLIKTRGQQVTLSCSPISGHRSVSWYQQTPGQGLQFLFEYFSETQRNKGNFPGRFSGRQFSNSRSEMNVSTLELGDSALYLCASSGGSGKLFFGSGTQLSVL.

V gene TRBV7-2 combines with J gene TRBJ2-7; 9 bases agree with TRBD2. The CDR3 covers 15 residues. Trimming removed 1 base from V and 2 bases from J; junction bases left unmatched: 3. Germline CDR1 and CDR2: SGHTA and FQGNSA. The CDR3 nucleotides read TGTGCCAGCAGCTTAGAGAAGCGGGGGGCCTACGAGCAGTACTTC. It codes for CASSLEKRGAYEQYF.

V gene TRBV5-4 combines with J gene TRBJ1-1; no clear D. Looked up from germline, CDR1 is SGHNT and CDR2 is YYREEE (reference sequence). This CDR3 is built from 14 residues. V was cut by 4 bases and J by 4 bases, with 14 bases left in between. CDR3: CASSRERERTEAFF. The CDR3 DNA reads TGTGCCAGCAGCCGGGAGCGTGAGCGCACTGAAGCTTTCTTT.

This sequence joins TRBV29-1 and TRBJ1-2, with 7 bases lining up with TRBD1. The germline gives CDR1 SQVTM, CDR2 ANQGSEA. The CDR3 length is 13 residues. The V gene end was trimmed by 8 bases and the J gene end by 5 bases; junction bases not matched to a gene: 11. The CDR3 region is CSLSSGTAYGYTF. The CDR3 bases are TGCAGCCTATCTTCCGGGACAGCTTATGGCTACACCTTC.

A few counts support this clone. The genes are TRBV7-2 and TRBJ1-5; no definite D call. Trimming removed 1 base at V and 7 bases at J, with 14 bases between. The CDR3 is made up of 15 amino acids. Germline loops: CDR1 SGHTA, CDR2 FQGNSA. The CDR3 protein is CASSLDGRREQPQHF. The CDR3 DNA reads as TGTGCCAGCAGCTTAGATGGGCGGAGGGAACAGCCCCAGCATTTT.

About this clone itself: This could be a read error, since a much larger clone is one nucleotide away. The chain has TRBV4-2 and TRBJ1-1; the D gene is possibly TRBD1 (5 bases). This CDR3 region has 16 residues. Germline CDR1 reads LGHNA; CDR2 reads YNFKEQ. CDR3 bases: TGTGCCAGCAGCCAAGAAGGGCAGGGTATGAACACTGAAACTTTCTTT. Residues: CASSQEGQGMNTETFF.

V is TRBV6-5 and J is TRBJ2-5, with 9 bases matching TRBD2. Trimming took 5 bases from V and 2 from J; bases not matched to a gene: 3. The CDR3 runs 14 residues. CDR1 is MNHEY, CDR2 SVGAGI, per germline. CDR3 coding DNA: TGTGCCAGCAGTCATCTAGCGGGGCAAGAGACCCAGTACTTC. Encoded protein: CASSHLAGQETQYF.

The chain uses TRBV7-2 and TRBJ2-3, with TRBD2 matching over 7 bases. This CDR3 comprises 15 residues. The germline V gene has CDR1 SGHTA and CDR2 FQGNSA. The V and J ends lost 4 bases and 4 bases, in that order; junction bases with no gene match: 8. The CDR3 DNA is TGTGCCAGCAGCTCCTGGGGGGGGGTGGCAGATACGCAGTATTTT. This translates into CASSSWGGVADTQYF. Using reference TRBV7-2 and TRBJ2-3 for the parts outside the CDR3, the full variable domain is GAGVSQSPSNKVTEKGKDVELRCDPISGHTALYWYRQSLGQGLEFLIYFQGNSAPDKSGLPSDRFSAERTGGSVSTLTIQRTQQEDSAVYLCASSSWGGVADTQYFGPGTRLTVL.

The genes are TRBV13 and TRBJ2-7; the match to TRBD2 covers 11 bases. This CDR3 contains 14 residues. The V and J ends lost 5 bases and 3 bases, in that order; junction bases with no gene match: 3. Per germline, CDR1 PRHDT and CDR2 FYEKMQ (reference sequence). The CDR3 DNA is TGTGCCAGCAGCGTTAGCGGGAGGGACTACGAGCAGTACTTC. Translated: CASSVSGRDYEQYF.

CDR3 sequence (DNA): TGTGCCAGCAGCCCCCCTGACAGGGGGAACTATGGCTACACCTTC. Translation: CASSPPDRGNYGYTF. The chain has TRBV11-2 and TRBJ1-2; 9 bases are shared with TRBD1. V was clipped by 5 bases and J by 2 bases; unmatched bases: 6. The length of the CDR3 is 15 residues. From germline, CDR1 is SGHAT and CDR2 FQNNGV.

The chain uses TRBV19 and TRBJ2-3; perhaps TRBD2 as D (6 bases). The germline V gene encodes CDR1 LNHDA and CDR2 SQIVND (reference sequence). V was shortened by 6 bases and J by 3 bases, with 13 bases between the two germline ends. The CDR3 spans 14 residues. The CDR3 sequence: CASRVGSGTDTQYF. The CDR3 region has the DNA TGTGCCAGTAGAGTCGGGAGTGGAACAGATACGCAGTATTTT.

This clone was counted a few times. This chain joins TRBV2 and TRBJ1-2, with TRBD1 matching 9 bases. V lost 2 bases and J lost 3; bases outside the gene matches: 7. CDR3 length: 16 amino acids. Per germline, CDR1 SNHLY and CDR2 FYNNEI. The CDR3 region has the DNA TGTGCCAGCAGTGAATTCCGGGACAGGGCGGACTATGGCTACACCTTC. Translation: CASSEFRDRADYGYTF.